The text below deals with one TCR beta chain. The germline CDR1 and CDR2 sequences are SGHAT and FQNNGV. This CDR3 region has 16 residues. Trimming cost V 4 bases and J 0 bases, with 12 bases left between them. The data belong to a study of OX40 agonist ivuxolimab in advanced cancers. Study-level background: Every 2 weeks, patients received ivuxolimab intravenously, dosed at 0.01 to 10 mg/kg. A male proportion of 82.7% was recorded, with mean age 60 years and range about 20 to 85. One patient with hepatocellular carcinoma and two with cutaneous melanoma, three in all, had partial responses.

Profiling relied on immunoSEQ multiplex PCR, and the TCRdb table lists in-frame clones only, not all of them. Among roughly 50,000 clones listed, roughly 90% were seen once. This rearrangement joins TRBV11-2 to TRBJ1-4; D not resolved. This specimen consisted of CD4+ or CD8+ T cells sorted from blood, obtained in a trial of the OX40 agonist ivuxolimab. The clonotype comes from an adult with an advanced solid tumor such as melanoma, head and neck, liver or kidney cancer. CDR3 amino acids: CASSSEGSATNEKLFF. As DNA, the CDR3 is TGTGCCAGCAGCTCCGAGGGTTCTGCAACTAATGAAAAACTGTTTTTT.